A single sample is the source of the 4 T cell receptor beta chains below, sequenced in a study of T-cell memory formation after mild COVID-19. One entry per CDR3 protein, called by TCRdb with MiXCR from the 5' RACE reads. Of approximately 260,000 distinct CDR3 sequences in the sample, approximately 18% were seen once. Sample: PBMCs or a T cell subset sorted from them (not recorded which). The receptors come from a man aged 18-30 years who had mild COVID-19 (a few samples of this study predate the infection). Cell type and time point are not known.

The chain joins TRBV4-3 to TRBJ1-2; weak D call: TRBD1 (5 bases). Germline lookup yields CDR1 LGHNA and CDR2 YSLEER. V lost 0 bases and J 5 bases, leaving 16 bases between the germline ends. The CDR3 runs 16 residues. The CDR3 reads CASSQDDYPDNYGYTF. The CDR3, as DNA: TGCGCCAGCAGCCAAGACGATTATCCGGACAATTATGGCTACACCTTC.

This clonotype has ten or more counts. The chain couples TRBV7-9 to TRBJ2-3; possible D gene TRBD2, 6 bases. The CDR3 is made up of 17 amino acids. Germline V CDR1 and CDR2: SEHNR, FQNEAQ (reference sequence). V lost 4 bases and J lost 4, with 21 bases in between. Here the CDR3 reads CASSSEGRGWGADTQYF. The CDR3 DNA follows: TGTGCCAGCAGCTCCGAGGGCCGGGGCTGGGGGGCAGATACGCAGTATTTT. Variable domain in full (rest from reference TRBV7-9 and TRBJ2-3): DTGVSQNPRHKITKRGQNVTFRCDPISEHNRLYWYRQTLGQGPEFLTYFQNEAQLEKSRLLSDRFSAERPKGSFSTLEIQRTEQGDSAMYLCASSSEGRGWGADTQYFGPGTRLTVL.

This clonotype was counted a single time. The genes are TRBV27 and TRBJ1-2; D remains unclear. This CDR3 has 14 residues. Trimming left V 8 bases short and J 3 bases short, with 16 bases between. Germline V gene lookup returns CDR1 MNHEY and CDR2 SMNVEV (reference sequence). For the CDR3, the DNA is TGTGCCAGCGGCCGGGCCCCCGGGGACTATGGCTACACCTTC. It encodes CASGRAPGDYGYTF.

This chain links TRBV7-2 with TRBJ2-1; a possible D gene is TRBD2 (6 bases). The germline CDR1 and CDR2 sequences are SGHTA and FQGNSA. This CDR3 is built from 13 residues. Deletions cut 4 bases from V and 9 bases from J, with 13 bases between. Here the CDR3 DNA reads TGTGCCAGCAGCTGGACACCCGGGGGTGAGCAGTTCTTC. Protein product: CASSWTPGGEQFF.